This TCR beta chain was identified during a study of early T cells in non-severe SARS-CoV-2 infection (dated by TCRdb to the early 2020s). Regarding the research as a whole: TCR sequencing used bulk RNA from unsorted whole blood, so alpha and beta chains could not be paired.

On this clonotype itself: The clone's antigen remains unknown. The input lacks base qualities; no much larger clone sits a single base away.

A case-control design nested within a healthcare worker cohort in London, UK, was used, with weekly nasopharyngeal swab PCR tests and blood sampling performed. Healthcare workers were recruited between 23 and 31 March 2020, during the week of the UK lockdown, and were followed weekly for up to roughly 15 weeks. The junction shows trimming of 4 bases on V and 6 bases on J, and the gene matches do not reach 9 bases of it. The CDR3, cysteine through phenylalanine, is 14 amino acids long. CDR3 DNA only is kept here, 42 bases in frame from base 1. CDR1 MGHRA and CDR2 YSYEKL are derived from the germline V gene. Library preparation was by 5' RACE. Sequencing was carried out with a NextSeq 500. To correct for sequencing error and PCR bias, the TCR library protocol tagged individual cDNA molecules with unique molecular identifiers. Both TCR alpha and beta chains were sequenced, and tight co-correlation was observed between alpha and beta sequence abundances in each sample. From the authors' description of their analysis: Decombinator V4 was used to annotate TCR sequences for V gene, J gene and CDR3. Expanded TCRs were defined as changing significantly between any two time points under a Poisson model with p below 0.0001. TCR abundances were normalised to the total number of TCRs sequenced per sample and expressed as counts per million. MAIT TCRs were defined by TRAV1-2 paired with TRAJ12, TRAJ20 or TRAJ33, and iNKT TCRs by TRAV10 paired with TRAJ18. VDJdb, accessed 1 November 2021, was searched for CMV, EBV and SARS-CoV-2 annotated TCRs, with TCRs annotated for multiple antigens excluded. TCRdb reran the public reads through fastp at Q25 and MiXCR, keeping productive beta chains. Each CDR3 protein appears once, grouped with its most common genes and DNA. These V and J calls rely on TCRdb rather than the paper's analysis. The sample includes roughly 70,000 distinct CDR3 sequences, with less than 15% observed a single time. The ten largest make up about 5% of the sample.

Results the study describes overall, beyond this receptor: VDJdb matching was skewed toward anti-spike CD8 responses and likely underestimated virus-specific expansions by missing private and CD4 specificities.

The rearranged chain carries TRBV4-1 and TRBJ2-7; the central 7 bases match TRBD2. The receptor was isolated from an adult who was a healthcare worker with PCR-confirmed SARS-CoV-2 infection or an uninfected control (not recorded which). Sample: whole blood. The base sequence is TGCGCCAGCAGCCCCTCCAAGGGACTATCCGAGCAGTACTTC. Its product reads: CASSPSKGLSEQYF.